This entry is about one TCR beta chain. The antigen is unknown. This specimen belongs to a study of OX40 agonist ivuxolimab in advanced cancers. Whole-study context: The dose-escalation cohort was about 87% male, with a mean age of 60 years, ranging about 23 to 90. Findings and limits, study-wide: CD8+ T cells showed, on average, more clonal expansion than CD4+ cells.

The CDR3 is made up of 14 amino acids. V dropped 5 bases and J dropped 7; count of bases not matched to a gene: 9. Germline CDR1 and CDR2: MNHNY and SVGAGI (reference sequence). Some clones are missing from TCRdb's copy, which holds only in-frame ones; the method was immunoSEQ multiplex PCR. In the table there are about 58,000 clones, over 70% of which are singletons. The V gene is TRBV6-6, the J gene TRBJ1-2; 8 bases map to TRBD1. This receptor was identified in an adult with an advanced solid tumor such as melanoma, head and neck, liver or kidney cancer. Source: CD4+ or CD8+ T cells sorted from blood, taken in a trial of the OX40 agonist ivuxolimab. The CDR3 reads CASSQNGQGGGYTF. DNA of the CDR3: TGTGCCAGCAGTCAAAATGGACAGGGTGGTGGCTACACCTTC.